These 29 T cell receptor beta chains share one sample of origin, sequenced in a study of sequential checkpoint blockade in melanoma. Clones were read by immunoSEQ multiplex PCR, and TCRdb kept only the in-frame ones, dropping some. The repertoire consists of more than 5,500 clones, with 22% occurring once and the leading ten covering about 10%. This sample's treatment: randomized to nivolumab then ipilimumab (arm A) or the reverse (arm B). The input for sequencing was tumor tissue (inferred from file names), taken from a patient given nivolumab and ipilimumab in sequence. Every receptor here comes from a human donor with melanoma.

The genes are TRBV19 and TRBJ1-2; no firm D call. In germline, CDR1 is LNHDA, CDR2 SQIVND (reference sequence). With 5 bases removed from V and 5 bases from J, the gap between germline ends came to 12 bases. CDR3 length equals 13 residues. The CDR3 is CASSRGVWYGYTF. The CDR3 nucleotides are TGTGCCAGTAGTCGCGGGGTTTGGTATGGCTACACCTTC.

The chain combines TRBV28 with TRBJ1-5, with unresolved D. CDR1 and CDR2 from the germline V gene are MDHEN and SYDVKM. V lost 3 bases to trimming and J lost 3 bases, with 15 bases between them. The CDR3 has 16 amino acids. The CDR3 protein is CASSFRVRVNNQPQHF. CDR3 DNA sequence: TGTGCCAGCAGTTTCAGAGTAAGGGTCAACAATCAGCCCCAGCATTTT.

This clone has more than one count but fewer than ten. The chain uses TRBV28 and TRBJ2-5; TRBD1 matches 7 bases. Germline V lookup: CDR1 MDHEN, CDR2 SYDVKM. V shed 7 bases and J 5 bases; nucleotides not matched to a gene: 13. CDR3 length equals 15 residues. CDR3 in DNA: TGTGCCAGCACCCGTGGACAGGCTGTACGGGAGACCCAGTACTTC. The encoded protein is CASTRGQAVRETQYF.

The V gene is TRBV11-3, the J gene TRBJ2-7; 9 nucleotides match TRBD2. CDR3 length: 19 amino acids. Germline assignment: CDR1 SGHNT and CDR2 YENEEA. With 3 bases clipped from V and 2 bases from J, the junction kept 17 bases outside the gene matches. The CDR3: CASSLGSSWASGIPYEQYF. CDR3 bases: TGTGCCAGCAGCTTGGGTTCTTCTTGGGCTAGCGGGATTCCCTACGAGCAGTACTTC.

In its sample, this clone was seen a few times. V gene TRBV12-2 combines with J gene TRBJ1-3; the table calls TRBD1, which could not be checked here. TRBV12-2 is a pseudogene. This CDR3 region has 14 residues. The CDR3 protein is CVWGQGHSGNTIYF. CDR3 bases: TGTGTTTGGGGACAGGGCCACTCTGGAAACACCATATATTTT.

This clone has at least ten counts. CDR3 nucleotide sequence: TGTGCCAGCAGCCAGCCCCACAGGGGCTTAGGCTGGGAAAAACTGTTTTTT. Translation: CASSQPHRGLGWEKLFF. The rearrangement uses TRBV11-3 and TRBJ1-4; the match to TRBD1 covers 7 bases. Looked up from germline, CDR1 is SGHNT and CDR2 is YENEEA. The J segment lost 8 bases and the V segment lost 5 bases, leaving 17 bases of the junction unmatched. The CDR3 spans 17 residues.

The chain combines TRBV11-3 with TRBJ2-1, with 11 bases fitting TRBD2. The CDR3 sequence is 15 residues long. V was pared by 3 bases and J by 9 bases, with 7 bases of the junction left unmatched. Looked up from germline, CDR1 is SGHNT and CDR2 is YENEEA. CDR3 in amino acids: CASSFSGGAFSEQFF. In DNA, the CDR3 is TGTGCCAGCAGCTTTAGCGGGGGGGCCTTTAGTGAGCAGTTCTTC.

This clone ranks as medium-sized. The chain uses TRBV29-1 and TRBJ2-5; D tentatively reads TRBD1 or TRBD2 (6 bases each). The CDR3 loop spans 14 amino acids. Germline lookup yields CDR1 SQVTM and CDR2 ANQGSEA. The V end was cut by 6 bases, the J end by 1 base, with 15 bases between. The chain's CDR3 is CSVEGTPFQETQYF. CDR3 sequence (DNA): TGCAGCGTGGAGGGGACACCCTTCCAAGAGACCCAGTACTTC.

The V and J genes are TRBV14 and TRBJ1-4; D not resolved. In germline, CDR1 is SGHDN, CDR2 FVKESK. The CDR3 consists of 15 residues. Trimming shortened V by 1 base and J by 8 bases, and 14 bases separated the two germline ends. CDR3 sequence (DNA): TGTGCCAGCAGCCAAGTATACGGGTTCAAAGAAAAACTGTTTTTT. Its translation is CASSQVYGFKEKLFF. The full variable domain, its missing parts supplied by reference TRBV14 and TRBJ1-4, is EAGVTQFPSHSVIEKGQTVTLRCDPISGHDNLYWYRRVMGKEIKFLLHFVKESKQDESGMPNNRFLAERTGGTYSTLKVQPAELEDSGVYFCASSQVYGFKEKLFFGSGTQLSVL.

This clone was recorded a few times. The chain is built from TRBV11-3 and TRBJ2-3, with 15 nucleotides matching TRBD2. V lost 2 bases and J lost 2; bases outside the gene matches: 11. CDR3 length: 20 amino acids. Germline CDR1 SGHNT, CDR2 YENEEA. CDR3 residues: CASSLRTSGGANPFTDTQYF. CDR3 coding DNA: TGTGCCAGCAGCTTAAGGACTAGCGGGGGGGCGAACCCCTTCACAGATACGCAGTATTTT.

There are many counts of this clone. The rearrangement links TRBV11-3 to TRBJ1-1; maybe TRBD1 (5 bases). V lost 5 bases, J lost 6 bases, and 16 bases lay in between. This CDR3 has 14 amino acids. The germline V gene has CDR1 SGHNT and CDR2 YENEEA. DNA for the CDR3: TGTGCCAGCAGCCCGACAAACGGAGGGGCTGAAGCTTTCTTT. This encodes CASSPTNGGAEAFF.

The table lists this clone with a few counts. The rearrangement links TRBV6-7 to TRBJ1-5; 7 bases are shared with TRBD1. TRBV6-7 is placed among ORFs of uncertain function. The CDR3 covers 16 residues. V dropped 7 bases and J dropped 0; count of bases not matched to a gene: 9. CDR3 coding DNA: TGTGCCAGCAAAAACCCGGGACAGTATAGCAATCAGCCCCAGCATTTT. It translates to CASKNPGQYSNQPQHF.

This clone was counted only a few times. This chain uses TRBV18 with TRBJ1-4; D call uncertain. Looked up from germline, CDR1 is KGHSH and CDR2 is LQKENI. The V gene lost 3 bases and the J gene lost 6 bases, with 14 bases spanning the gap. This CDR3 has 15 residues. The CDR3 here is CASSPENRVHEKLFF. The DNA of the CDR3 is TGTGCCAGCTCACCCGAGAATAGGGTGCATGAAAAACTGTTTTTT.

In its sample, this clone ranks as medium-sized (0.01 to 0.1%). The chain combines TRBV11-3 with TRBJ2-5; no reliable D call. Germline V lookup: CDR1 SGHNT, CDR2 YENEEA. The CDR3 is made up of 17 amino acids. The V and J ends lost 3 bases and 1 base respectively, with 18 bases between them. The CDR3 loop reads CASSLATPSELQETQYF. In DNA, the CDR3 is TGTGCCAGCAGCTTGGCCACTCCGTCAGAGCTCCAAGAGACCCAGTACTTC.

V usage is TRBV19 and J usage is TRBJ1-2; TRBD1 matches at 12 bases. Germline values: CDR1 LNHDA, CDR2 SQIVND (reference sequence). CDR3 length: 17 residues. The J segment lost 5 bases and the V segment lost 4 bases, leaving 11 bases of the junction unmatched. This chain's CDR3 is CASSTEPGTGGVYGYTF. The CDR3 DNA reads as TGTGCCAGTAGTACAGAACCCGGGACAGGGGGCGTTTATGGCTACACCTTC.

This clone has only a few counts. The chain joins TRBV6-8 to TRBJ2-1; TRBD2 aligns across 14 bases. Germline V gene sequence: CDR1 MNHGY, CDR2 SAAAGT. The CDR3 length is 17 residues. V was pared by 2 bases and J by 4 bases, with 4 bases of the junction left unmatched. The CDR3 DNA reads TGTGCCAGCAGTTACAGGAGACTAGCGGGGGGGTACAATGAGCAGTTCTTC. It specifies CASSYRRLAGGYNEQFF.

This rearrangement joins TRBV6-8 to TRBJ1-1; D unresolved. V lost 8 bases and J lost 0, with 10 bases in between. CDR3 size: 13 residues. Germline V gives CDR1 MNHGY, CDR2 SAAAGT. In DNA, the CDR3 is TGTGCCAGCTCATTCGTCGTGAACACTGAAGCTTTCTTT. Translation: CASSFVVNTEAFF.

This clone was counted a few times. The CDR3 nucleotides are TGTGCCAGCAGTCTAACCCGGACAGCTAAAAAACTGTTTTTT. As protein: CASSLTRTAKKLFF. This chain joins TRBV6-8 and TRBJ1-4, with D perhaps TRBD1 (6 bases). Germline lookup yields CDR1 MNHGY and CDR2 SAAAGT. The CDR3 extends over 14 amino acids. Trimming pared 5 bases from V and 9 bases from J, leaving 16 bases between.

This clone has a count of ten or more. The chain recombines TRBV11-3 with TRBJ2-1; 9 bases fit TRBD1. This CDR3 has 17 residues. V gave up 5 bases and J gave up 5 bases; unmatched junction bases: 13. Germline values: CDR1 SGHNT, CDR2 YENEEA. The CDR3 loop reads CASSGGDREILNNEQFF. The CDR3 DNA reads TGTGCCAGCAGCGGGGGGGACAGGGAAATACTTAACAATGAGCAGTTCTTC.

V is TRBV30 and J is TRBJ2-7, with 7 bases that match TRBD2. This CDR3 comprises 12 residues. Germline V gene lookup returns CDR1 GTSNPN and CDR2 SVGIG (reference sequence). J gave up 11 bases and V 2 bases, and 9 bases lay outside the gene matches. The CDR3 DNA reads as TGTGCCTGGAGTTATGTGGGAGGGGTGGAGTACTTC. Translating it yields CAWSYVGGVEYF.

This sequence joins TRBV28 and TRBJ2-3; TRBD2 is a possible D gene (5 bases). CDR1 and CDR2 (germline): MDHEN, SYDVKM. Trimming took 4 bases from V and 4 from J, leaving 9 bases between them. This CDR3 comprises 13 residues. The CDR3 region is CASSSQAADTQYF. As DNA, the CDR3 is TGTGCCAGCAGTTCCCAAGCGGCAGATACGCAGTATTTT.

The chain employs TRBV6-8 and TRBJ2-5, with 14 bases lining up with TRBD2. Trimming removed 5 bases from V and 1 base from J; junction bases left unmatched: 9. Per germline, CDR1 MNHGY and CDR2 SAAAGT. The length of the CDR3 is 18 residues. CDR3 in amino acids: CASSGMTSGGAVQETQYF. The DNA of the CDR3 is TGTGCCAGCAGTGGAATGACTAGCGGGGGGGCCGTCCAAGAGACCCAGTACTTC.

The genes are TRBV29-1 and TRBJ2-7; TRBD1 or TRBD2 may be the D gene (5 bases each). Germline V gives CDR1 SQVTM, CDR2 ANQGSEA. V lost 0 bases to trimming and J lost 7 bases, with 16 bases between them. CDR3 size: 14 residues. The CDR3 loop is CSVEDRDLRGEQYF. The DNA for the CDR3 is TGCAGCGTTGAAGATCGGGACCTCCGTGGAGAGCAGTACTTC.

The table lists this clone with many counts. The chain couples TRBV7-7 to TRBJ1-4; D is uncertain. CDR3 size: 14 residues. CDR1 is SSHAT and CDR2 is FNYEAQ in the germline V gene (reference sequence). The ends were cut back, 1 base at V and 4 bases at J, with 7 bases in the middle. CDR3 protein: CASSLVSGNEKLFF. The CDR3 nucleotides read TGTGCCAGCAGCTTAGTCAGTGGTAATGAAAAACTGTTTTTT.

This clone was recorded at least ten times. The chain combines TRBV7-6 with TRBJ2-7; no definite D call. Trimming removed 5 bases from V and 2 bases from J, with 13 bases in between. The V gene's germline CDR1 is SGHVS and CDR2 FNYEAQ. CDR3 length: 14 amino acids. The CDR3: CASSQARLTYEQYF. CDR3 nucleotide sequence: TGTGCCAGCAGCCAAGCTAGGCTAACCTACGAGCAGTACTTC.

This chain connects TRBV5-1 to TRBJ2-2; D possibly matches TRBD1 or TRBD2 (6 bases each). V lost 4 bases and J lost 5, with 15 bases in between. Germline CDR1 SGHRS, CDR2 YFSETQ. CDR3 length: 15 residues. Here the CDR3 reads CASSNRLGGTGELFF. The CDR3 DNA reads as TGCGCCAGCAGCAACAGACTAGGGGGGACCGGGGAGCTGTTTTTT.

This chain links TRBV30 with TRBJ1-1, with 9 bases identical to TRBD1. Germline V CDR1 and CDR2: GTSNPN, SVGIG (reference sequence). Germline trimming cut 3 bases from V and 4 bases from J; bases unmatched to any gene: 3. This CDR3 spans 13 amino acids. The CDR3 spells CAWRTGGSTEAFF. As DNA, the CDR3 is TGTGCCTGGAGGACAGGGGGAAGCACTGAAGCTTTCTTT. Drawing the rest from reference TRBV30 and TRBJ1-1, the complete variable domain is SQTIHQWPATLVQPVGSPLSLECTVEGTSNPNLYWYRQAAGRGLQLLFYSVGIGQISSEVPQNLSASRPQDRQFILSSKKLLLSDSGFYLCAWRTGGSTEAFFGQGTRLTVV.

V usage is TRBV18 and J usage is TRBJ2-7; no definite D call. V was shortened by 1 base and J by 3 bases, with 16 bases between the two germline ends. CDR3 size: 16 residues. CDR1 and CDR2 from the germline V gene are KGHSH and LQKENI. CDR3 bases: TGTGCCAGCTCACCACTTTCCGGGTCAGACTTCTACGAGCAGTACTTC. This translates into CASSPLSGSDFYEQYF.

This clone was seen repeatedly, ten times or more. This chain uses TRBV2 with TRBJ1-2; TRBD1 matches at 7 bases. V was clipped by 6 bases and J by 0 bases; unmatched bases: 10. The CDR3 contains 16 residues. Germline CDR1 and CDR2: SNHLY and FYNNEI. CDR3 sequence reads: CASRLPGQFANYGYTF. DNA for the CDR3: TGTGCCAGCAGATTACCGGGACAGTTCGCTAACTATGGCTACACCTTC. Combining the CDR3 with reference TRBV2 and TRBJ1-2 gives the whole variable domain EPEVTQTPSHQVTQMGQEVILRCVPISNHLYFYWYRQILGQKVEFLVSFYNNEISEKSEIFDDQFSVERPDGSNFTLKIRSTKLEDSAMYFCASRLPGQFANYGYTFGSGTRLTVV.